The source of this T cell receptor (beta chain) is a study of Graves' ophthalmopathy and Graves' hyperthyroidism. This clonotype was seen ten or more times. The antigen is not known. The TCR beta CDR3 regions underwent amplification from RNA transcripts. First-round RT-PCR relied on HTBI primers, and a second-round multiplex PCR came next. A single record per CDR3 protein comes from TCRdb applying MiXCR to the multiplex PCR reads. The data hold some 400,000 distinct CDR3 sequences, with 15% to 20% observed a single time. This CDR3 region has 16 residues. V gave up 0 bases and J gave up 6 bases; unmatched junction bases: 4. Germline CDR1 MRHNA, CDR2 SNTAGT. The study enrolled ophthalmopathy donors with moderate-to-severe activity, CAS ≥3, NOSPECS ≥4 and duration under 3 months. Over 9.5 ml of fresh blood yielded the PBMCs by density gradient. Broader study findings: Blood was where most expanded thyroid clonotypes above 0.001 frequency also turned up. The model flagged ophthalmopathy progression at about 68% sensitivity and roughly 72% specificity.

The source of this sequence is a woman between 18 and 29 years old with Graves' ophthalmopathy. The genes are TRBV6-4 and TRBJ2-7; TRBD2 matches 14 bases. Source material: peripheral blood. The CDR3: CASSDSGTSGSSEQYF. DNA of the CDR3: TGTGCCAGCAGTGACTCCGGGACTAGCGGGAGCAGCGAGCAGTACTTC.